This T cell receptor beta chain appears in the sequencing data of a study of blood T cell repertoires in COVID-19. Study-wide background: Acute-phase and convalescent COVID-19 samples originated in the United States, Italy and Spain. Sources were T cells, B-cell-depleted T cells, or PBMCs; the material itself was cDNA or gDNA.

Per the original data handling: Amplified reference gene primers provided the basis for estimating nucleated cell counts. Measured with immunoSEQ multiplex PCR; TCRdb has only the in-frame clones, and not every one. That table gives V, J and clone size, and the DNA gave D and trimming. The sample lists 250,000 to 350,000 clones, 90% seen once, with over 3.5% in the top ten. CDR1 is MNHEY, CDR2 SMNVEV, per germline (reference sequence). The V end lost 1 base, the J end lost 2 bases, and 13 bases lay between the germline ends. This CDR3 region has 16 residues. Participant-given clinical history determined each cohort assignment.

J is TRBJ2-3 and V is TRBV27; D remains unclear. The source is a woman between 18 and 30 years old with acute COVID-19. Sequenced input: PBMCs or T cells enriched from blood (not recorded which). CDR3 loop: CASSLLSARNTDTQYF. The CDR3 DNA reads TGTGCCAGCAGTTTATTATCAGCGAGAAACACAGATACGCAGTATTTT.